This T cell receptor (beta chain) was recorded in a study of blood T cell repertoires in COVID-19. Authors' processing steps: Amplification from reference gene primers served as the basis for estimated nucleated cell counts. Profiling relied on immunoSEQ multiplex PCR, and the TCRdb table lists in-frame clones only, not all of them. The D gene and trimming were derived from the DNA, and the V and J assignments and clone size from that table. The table includes about 120,000 clones, around three quarters detected once. The CDR3 is 15 amino acids. The V end was cut by 7 bases, the J end by 2 bases, with 15 bases between. Germline V gene lookup returns CDR1 LNHDA and CDR2 SQIVND (reference sequence). This clone was counted between two and nine times.

The sample consisted of peripheral blood. The V call is TRBV19, the J call TRBJ1-5; D is unclear. The sequence was collected from a woman at least 80 years old with acute or convalescent COVID-19. The CDR3 nucleotides read TGTGCCAGTACCACCGTGTTGGGAGGCAATCAGCCCCAGCATTTT. The encoded protein is CASTTVLGGNQPQHF. The full variable domain, in which reference TRBV19 and TRBJ1-5 provide the parts outside the CDR3, is DGGITQSPKYLFRKEGQNVTLSCEQNLNHDAMYWYRQDPGQGLRLIYYSQIVNDFQKGDIAEGYSVSREKKESFPLTVTSAQKNPTAFYLCASTTVLGGNQPQHFGDGTRLSIL.